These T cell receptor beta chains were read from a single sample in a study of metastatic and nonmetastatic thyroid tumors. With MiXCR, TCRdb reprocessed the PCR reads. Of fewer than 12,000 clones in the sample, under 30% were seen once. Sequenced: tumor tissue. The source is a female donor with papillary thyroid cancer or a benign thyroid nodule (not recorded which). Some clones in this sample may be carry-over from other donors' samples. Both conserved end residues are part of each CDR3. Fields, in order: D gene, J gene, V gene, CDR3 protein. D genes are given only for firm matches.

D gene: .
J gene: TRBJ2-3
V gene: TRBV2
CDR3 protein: CASSENTGKTDTQYF

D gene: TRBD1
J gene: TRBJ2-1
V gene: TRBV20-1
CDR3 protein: CSANRGSNEQFF

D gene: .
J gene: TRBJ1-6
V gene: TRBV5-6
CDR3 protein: CASKQATNSPLHF

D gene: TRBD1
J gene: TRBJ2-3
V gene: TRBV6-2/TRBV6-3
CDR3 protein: CASSLDRDGTDTQYF

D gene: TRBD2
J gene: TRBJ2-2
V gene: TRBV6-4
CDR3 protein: CASSDKTSGMGPGELFF

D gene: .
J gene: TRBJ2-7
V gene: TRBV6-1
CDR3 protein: CASSWGPLGTGYEQYF

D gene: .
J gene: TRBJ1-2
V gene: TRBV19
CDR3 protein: CASSIAWAGPQGYGYTF

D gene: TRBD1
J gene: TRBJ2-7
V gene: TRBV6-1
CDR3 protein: CASSETGVQFYEQYF

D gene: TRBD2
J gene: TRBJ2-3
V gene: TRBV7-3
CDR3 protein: CASSLRASLAGGYTDTQYF

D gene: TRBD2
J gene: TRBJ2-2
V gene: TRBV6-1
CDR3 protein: CASSEWGGISGELFF

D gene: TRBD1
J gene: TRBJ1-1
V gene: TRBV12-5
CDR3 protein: CASAPSGGGNTEAFF

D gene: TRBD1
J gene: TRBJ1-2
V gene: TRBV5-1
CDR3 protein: CASRGGTVNYGYTF

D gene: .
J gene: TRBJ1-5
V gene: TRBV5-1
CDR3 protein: CASSLGGGDSNQPQHF

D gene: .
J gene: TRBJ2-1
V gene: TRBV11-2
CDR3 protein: CASSLRLASPGEQFF

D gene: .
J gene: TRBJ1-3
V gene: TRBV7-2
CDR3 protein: CASSLSGSSGNTIYF

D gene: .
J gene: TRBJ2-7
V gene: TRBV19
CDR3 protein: CASSIASYSYEQYF

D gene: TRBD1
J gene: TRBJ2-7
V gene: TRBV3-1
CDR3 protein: CASSLGQGIQYF

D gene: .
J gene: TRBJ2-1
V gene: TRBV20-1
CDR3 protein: CSAFKFNEQFF

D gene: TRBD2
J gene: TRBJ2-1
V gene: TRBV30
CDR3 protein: CAWSVRGGRATEKFF

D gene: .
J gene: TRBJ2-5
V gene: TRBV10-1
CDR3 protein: CASIGVETQYF

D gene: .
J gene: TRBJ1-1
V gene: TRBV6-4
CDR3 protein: CASSYYGEAFF

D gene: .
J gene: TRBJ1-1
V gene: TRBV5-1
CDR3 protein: CASSKQAAATEAFF

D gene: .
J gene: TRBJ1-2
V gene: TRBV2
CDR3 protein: CASAGRNYGYTF

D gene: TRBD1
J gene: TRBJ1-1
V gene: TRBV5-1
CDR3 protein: CASSGQGGVTEAFF

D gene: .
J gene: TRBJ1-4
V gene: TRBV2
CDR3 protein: CASSAEGWEKLFF

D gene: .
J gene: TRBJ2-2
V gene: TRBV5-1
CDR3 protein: CASSPKTVTGELFF

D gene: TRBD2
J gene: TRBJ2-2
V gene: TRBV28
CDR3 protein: CASSLLLAGNTGELFF

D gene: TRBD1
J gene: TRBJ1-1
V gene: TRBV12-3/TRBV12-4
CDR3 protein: CASSFYRGFMNTEAFF

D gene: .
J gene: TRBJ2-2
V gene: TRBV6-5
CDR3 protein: CASSSWFANTGELFF

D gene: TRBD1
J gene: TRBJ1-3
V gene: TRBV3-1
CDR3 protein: CASRGQGRNTIYF